This is a list of T cell receptor beta chains from one sample in a study of shared clonotypes between healthy human individuals. Only in-frame clones appear in the TCRdb table, and some are missing; sequencing was by immunoSEQ multiplex PCR. The table lists some 1.5 million clones, roughly 98% of them singletons. The specimen sequenced was naive CD4+ T cells sorted from blood. These receptors all come from a man aged 25-45 years in good health. Both conserved end residues are part of each CDR3.

length	V	J	CDR3
12	TRBV28	TRBJ1-1	CASSLQPNKAFF
14	TRBV28	TRBJ2-1	CATWDRGRINEQFF
14	TRBV9	TRBJ2-1	CASSPPSSYNEQFF
13	TRBV5-1	TRBJ2-5	CASSLRYGETQYF
13	TRBV5-1	TRBJ2-7	CASYLDLGAEQYF
13	TRBV29-1	TRBJ2-7	CSARTGPAYEQYF
13	TRBV30	TRBJ2-5	CAGILAGYETQYF
14	TRBV10-3	TRBJ2-3	CAISDTPKSDTQYF
14	TRBV5-1	TRBJ2-7	CASSGGQGLDEQYF
14	TRBV30	TRBJ2-1	CAWHRPFPNNEQFF
15	TRBV6-5	TRBJ1-5	CASSQDRGRNQPQHF
14	TRBV4-3	TRBJ2-3	CASSQVGRPDTQYF
13	TRBV6-1	TRBJ2-2	CASSGVNTGELFF
15	TRBV7-8	TRBJ2-7	CASSTQERYRHEQYF
12	TRBV2	TRBJ2-7	CASRPWGYEQYF
12	TRBV10-2	TRBJ1-1	CASRGANTEAFF
17	TRBV11-2	TRBJ2-7	CASSLGGVRGLAYEQYF
13	TRBV27	TRBJ2-7	CASKGGGSLEQYF
13	TRBV6-6	TRBJ2-7	CASSGTGEYEQYF
15	TRBV27	TRBJ1-2	CASSPSVDRLTGYTF
15	TRBV5-1	TRBJ2-2	CASSTRLGPTGELFF
18	TRBV7-9	TRBJ1-1	CASSLASFLYRDNTEAFF
13	TRBV29-1	TRBJ2-1	CSVERVSYNEQFF
16	TRBV5-6	TRBJ2-2	CASSLHRGLVTGELFF
14	TRBV11-1	TRBJ2-5	CASSLRLYQETQYF
13	TRBV9	TRBJ2-6	CASSVGGTNVLTF
15	TRBV5-1	TRBJ2-1	CASSLAGVDYNEQFF
14	TRBV5-8	TRBJ2-4	CASSLRIAKNIQYF
15	TRBV2	TRBJ2-2	CASERENSNTGELFF